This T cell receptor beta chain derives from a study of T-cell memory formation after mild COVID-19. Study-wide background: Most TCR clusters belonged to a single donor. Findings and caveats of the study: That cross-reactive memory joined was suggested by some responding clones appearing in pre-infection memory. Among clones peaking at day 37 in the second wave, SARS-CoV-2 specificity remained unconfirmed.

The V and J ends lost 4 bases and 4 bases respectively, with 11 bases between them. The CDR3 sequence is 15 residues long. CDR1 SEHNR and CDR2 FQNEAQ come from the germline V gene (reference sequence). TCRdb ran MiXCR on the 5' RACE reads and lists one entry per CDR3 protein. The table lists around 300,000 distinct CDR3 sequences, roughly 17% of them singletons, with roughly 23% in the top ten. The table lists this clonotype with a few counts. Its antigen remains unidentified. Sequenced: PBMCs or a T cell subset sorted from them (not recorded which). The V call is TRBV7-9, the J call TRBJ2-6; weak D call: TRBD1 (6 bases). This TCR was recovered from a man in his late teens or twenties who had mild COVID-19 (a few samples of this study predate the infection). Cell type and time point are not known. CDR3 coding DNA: TGTGCCAGCAGCTCACAGGGAGCCGGGGCCAACGTCCTGACTTTC. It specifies CASSSQGAGANVLTF.